This paragraph covers one T cell receptor (beta chain) sequence. Antigen specificity is unknown. The sample comes from a study of cytomegalovirus exposure and HLA in healthy donors. Whole-study context: Out of about 360 genotyped donors, roughly 83% belonged to the Caucasian-associated ancestry cluster. Whole-study findings and limits: Relative to the approximately 670-donor mean, N-insertions were reportedly fewer in an Asian-associated ancestry cluster in a later analysis. TCR beta V segments were, for the most part, productive about 87% or about 30% of the time in an earlier analysis.

Germline V gene data show CDR1 as MNHNY and CDR2 as SVGAGI (reference sequence). This CDR3 comprises 16 residues. V was shortened by 0 bases and J by 1 base, with 12 bases between the two germline ends. A multiplex PCR was run with 60 Vbeta primers and 13 Jbeta primers. TCRdb's table, derived via immunoSEQ multiplex PCR, lists solely in-frame clones and lacks some. The data contain some 150,000 clones, 74% of them seen just once; the ten biggest clones take up roughly 2.2%. Healthy bone marrow donors formed the donor group. The sample consisted of PBMCs. The chain joins TRBV6-6 to TRBJ1-1; D is undetermined. The clonotype comes from a man aged 25 to 45 in good health and CMV-seronegative. The CDR3 region has the DNA TGTGCCAGCAGTTACTCGACCGAACGGGGGAACACTGAAGCTTTCTTT. It encodes CASSYSTERGNTEAFF.